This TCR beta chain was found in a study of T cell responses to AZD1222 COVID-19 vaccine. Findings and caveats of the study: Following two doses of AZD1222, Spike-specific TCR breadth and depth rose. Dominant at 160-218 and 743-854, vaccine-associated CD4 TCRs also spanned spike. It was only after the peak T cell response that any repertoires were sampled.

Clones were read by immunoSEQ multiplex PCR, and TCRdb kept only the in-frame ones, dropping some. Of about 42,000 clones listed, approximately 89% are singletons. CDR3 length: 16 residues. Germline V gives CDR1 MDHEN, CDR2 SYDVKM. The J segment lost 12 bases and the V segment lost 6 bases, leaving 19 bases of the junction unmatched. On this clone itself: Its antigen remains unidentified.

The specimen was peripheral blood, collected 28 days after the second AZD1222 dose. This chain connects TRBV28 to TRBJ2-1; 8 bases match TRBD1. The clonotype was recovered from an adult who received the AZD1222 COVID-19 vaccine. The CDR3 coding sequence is TGTGCCAGCAGCAATCCCGGGACAGGAACGATGAGAGGGCAGTTCTTC. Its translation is CASSNPGTGTMRGQFF. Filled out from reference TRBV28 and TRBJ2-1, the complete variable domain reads DVKVTQSSRYLVKRTGEKVFLECVQDMDHENMFWYRQDPGLGLRLIYFSYDVKMKEKGDIPEGYSVSREKKERFSLILESASTNQTSMYLCASSNPGTGTMRGQFFGPGTRLTVL.